The 8 T cell receptor beta chains listed next were all sequenced from one sample in a study of blood T cell repertoires in COVID-19. Method: immunoSEQ multiplex PCR; TCRdb's copy keeps in-frame clones and lacks some. The repertoire holds roughly 250,000 clones, with roughly four fifths as singletons. The sequenced material came from peripheral blood. The receptors come from a man in his fifties or sixties with acute or convalescent COVID-19.

This chain links TRBV5-4 with TRBJ2-5, with D tentatively TRBD1 (5 bases). Germline V gene data show CDR1 as SGHNT and CDR2 as YYREEE (reference sequence). Trimming removed 4 bases at V and 4 bases at J, with 17 bases between. The CDR3 spans 15 residues. CDR3 protein: CASSTIQGDGETQYF. CDR3 nucleotide sequence: TGTGCCAGCAGCACAATCCAAGGGGATGGAGAGACCCAGTACTTC.

The chain links TRBV7-9 to TRBJ1-2, with TRBD1 identical over 10 bases. J gave up 5 bases and V 3 bases, and 3 bases lay outside the gene matches. The length of the CDR3 is 14 residues. CDR1 is SEHNR, CDR2 FQNEAQ, per germline (reference sequence). The CDR3 is CASSFAGQGYGYTF. Here the CDR3 DNA reads TGTGCCAGCAGCTTCGCGGGACAGGGGTATGGCTACACCTTC.

This clone showed up just once. V gene TRBV5-1 combines with J gene TRBJ2-7; D perhaps matches TRBD2 (5 bases). The CDR3 extends over 15 amino acids. Germline values: CDR1 SGHRS, CDR2 YFSETQ. V shed 0 bases and J shed 3 bases, with 13 bases lying between them. The CDR3 sequence: CASSLATGVGYEQYF. The CDR3 nucleotides read TGCGCCAGCAGCTTGGCTACCGGGGTTGGCTACGAGCAGTACTTC.

The J gene is TRBJ1-4, the V gene TRBV11-2; possibly TRBD1 for D (5 bases). V gave up 5 bases and J gave up 6 bases, with 16 bases separating them. Germline V CDR1 and CDR2: SGHAT, FQNNGV. The CDR3 extends over 15 amino acids. The CDR3 loop is CASSRDGTRYEKLFF. The CDR3 nucleotides read TGTGCCAGCAGCCGGGATGGGACTCGGTATGAAAAACTGTTTTTT. Using reference TRBV11-2 and TRBJ1-4 for the parts outside the CDR3, the full variable domain is EAGVAQSPRYKIIEKRQSVAFWCNPISGHATLYWYQQILGQGPKLLIQFQNNGVVDDSQLPKDRFSAERLKGVDSTLKIQPAKLEDSAVYLCASSRDGTRYEKLFFGSGTQLSVL.

The chain employs TRBV5-6 and TRBJ1-5; TRBD1 matches 9 bases. The CDR3 covers 15 residues. Trimming took 3 bases from V and 7 from J; bases not matched to a gene: 8. Germline lookup yields CDR1 SGHDT and CDR2 YYEEEE. The CDR3 loop reads CASSYGTGMLQPQHF. CDR3 bases: TGTGCCAGCAGCTACGGGACAGGGATGTTGCAGCCCCAGCATTTT. Complete variable domain (other parts from reference TRBV5-6 and TRBJ1-5): DAGVTQSPTHLIKTRGQQVTLRCSPKSGHDTVSWYQQALGQGPQFIFQYYEEEERQRGNFPDRFSGHQFPNYSSELNVNALLLGDSALYLCASSYGTGMLQPQHFGDGTRLSIL.

CDR3 amino acids: CASSLKGPEDTQYF. The CDR3 nucleotides are TGTGCCAGCAGCTTAAAGGGGCCTGAAGATACGCAGTATTTT. The chain is built from TRBV7-3 and TRBJ2-3; D perhaps matches TRBD1 (5 bases). CDR3 length equals 14 residues. In germline, CDR1 is SGHTA, CDR2 FQGTGA. V was trimmed by 1 base and J by 5 bases, leaving 10 bases between them.

The chain joins TRBV19 to TRBJ2-2; D is undetermined. Germline lookup yields CDR1 LNHDA and CDR2 SQIVND (reference sequence). The length of the CDR3 is 15 residues. Trimming removed 3 bases at V and 6 bases at J, with 14 bases between. In nucleotides, the CDR3 is TGTGCCAGTAGTATCCCGCCGACGGGTCCCGGGGAGCTGTTTTTT. Translating it yields CASSIPPTGPGELFF.

V gene TRBV10-2 combines with J gene TRBJ2-7; D perhaps matches TRBD2 (5 bases). V was cut by 4 bases and J by 2 bases, with 9 bases left in between. The V gene's germline CDR1 is WSHSY and CDR2 SAAADI. The CDR3 extends over 13 amino acids. This CDR3 is CASSVPGTYEQYF. Here the CDR3 DNA reads TGCGCCAGCAGTGTGCCCGGGACCTACGAGCAGTACTTC.